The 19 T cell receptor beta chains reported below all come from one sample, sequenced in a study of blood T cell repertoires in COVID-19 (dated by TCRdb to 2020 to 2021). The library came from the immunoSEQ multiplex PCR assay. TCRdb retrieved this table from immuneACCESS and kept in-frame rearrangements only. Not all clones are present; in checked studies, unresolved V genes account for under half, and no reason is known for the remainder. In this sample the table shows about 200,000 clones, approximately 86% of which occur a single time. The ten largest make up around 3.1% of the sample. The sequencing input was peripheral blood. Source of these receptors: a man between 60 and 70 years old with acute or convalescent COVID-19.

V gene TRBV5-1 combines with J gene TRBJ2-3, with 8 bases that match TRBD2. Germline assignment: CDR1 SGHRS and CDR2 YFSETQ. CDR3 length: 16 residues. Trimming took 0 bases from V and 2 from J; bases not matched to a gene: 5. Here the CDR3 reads CASSLGLAGDTDTQYF. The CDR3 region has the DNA TGCGCCAGCAGCTTGGGCCTAGCGGGTGACACAGATACGCAGTATTTT.

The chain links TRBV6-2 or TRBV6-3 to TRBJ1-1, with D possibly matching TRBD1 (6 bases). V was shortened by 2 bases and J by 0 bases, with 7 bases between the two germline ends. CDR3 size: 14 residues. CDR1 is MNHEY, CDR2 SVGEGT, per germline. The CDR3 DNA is TGTGCCAGCAGTTACGGGACATTGAACACTGAAGCTTTCTTT. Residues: CASSYGTLNTEAFF.

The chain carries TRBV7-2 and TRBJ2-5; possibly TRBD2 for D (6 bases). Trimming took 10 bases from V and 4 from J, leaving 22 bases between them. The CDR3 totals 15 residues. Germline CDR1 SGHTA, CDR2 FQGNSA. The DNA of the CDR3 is TGTGCCACCTACCAGGTGGGCGGGGCAGTAGAGACCCAGTACTTC. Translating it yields CATYQVGGAVETQYF.

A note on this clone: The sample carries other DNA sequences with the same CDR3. The CDR3 loop is CASSPTPGSGANVLTF. The CDR3 nucleotides are TGTGCCAGCAGCCCTACCCCAGGCTCTGGGGCCAACGTCCTGACTTTC. The chain links TRBV7-3 to TRBJ2-6; no firm D call. Germline lookup yields CDR1 SGHTA and CDR2 FQGTGA. The CDR3 sequence is 16 residues long. Trimming took 5 bases from V and 0 from J, leaving 11 bases between them.

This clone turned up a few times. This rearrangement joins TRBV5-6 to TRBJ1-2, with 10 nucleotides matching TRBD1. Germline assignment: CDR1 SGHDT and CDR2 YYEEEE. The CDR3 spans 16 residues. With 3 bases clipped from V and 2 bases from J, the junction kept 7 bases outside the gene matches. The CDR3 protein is CASSWTGQGMNYGYTF. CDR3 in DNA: TGTGCCAGCAGCTGGACGGGACAGGGGATGAACTATGGCTACACCTTC.

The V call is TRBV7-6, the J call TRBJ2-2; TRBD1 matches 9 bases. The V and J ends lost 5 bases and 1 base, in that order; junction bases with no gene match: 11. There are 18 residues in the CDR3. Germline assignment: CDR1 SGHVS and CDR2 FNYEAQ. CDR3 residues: CASSAGGRQGVNTGELFF. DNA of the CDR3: TGTGCCAGCAGCGCAGGTGGAAGACAGGGGGTGAACACCGGGGAGCTGTTTTTT.

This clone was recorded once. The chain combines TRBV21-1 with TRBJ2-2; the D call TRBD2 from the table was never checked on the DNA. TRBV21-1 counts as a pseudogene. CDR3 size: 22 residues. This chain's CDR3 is CASSPHDLPWLAGGRGTGELFF. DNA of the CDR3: TGTGCCAGCAGCCCACACGACTTGCCCTGGCTAGCGGGGGGGCGGGGCACCGGGGAGCTGTTTTTT.

CDR3 sequence: CASSLAGSSHEKLFF. The CDR3, as DNA: TGTGCCAGCAGCTTAGCGGGGTCCTCGCATGAAAAACTGTTTTTT. The chain employs TRBV11-2 and TRBJ1-4; no firm D call. Trimming took 1 base from V and 6 from J, leaving 12 bases between them. This CDR3 has 15 amino acids. Germline CDR1 reads SGHAT; CDR2 reads FQNNGV.

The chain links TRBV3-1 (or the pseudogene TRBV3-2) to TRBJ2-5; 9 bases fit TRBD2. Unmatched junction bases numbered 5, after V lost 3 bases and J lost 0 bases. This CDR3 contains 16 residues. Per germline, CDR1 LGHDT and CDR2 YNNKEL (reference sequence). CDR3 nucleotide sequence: TGTGCCAGCAGCCAGACTAGCGGTGGGTACCAAGAGACCCAGTACTTC. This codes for CASSQTSGGYQETQYF.

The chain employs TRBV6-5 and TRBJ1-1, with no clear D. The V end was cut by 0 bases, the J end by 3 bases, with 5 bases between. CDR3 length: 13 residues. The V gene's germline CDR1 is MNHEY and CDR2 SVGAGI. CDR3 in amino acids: CASSYSRDTEAFF. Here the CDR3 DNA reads TGTGCCAGCAGTTACTCGAGGGACACTGAAGCTTTCTTT.

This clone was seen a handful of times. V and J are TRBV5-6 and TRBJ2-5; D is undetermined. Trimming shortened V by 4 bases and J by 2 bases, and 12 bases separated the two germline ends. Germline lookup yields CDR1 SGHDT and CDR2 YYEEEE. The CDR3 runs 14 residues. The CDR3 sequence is CASSPAPTQETQYF. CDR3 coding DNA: TGTGCCAGCAGCCCCGCCCCGACACAAGAGACCCAGTACTTC.

The CDR3 DNA reads as TGCGCCAGCAGCCAAGGGGACAGAGCCCCGGGCAATCAGCCCCAGCATTTT. This codes for CASSQGDRAPGNQPQHF. The rearrangement joins TRBV4-1 to TRBJ1-5, with TRBD1 identical over 7 bases. This CDR3 is 17 amino acids long. V lost 1 base, J lost 2 bases, and 8 bases stayed unmatched. Germline CDR1 is MGHRA and CDR2 is YSYEKL.

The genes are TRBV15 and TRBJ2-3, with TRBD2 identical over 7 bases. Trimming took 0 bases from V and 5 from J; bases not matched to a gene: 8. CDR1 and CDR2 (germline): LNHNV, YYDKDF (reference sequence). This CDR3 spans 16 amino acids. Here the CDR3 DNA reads TGTGCCACCAGCAGAGAAACTAGCGTCGGGGGAGATACGCAGTATTTT. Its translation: CATSRETSVGGDTQYF. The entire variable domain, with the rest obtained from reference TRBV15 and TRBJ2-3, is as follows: DAMVIQNPRYQVTQFGKPVTLSCSQTLNHNVMYWYQQKSSQAPKLLFHYYDKDFNNEADTPDNFQSRRPNTSFCFLDIRSPGLGDTAMYLCATSRETSVGGDTQYFGPGTRLTVL.

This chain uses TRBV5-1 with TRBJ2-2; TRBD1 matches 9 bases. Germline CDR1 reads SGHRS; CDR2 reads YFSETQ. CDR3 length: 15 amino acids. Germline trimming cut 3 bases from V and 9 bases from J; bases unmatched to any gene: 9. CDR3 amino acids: CASSSLDRGVWELFF. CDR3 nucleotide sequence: TGCGCCAGCAGCTCCTTGGACAGGGGAGTGTGGGAGCTGTTTTTT.

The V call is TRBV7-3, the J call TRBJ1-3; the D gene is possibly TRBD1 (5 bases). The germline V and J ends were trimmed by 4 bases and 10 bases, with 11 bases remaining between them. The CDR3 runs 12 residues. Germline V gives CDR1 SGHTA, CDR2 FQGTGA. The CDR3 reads CASSSAGGTIYF. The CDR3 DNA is TGTGCCAGCAGCTCGGCGGGGGGAACCATATATTTT.

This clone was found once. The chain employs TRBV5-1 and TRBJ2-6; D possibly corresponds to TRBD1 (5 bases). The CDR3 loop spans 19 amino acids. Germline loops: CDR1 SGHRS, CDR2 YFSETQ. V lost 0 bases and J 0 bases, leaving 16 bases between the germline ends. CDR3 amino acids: CASSLEGRARHSGANVLTF. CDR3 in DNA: TGCGCCAGCAGCTTGGAAGGCAGGGCCCGACACTCTGGGGCCAACGTCCTGACTTTC.

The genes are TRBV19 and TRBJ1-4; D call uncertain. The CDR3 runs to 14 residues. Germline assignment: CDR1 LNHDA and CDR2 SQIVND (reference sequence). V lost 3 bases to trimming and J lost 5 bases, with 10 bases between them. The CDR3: CASSISTSNEKLFF. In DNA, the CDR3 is TGTGCCAGTAGTATTAGCACCTCAAATGAAAAACTGTTTTTT.

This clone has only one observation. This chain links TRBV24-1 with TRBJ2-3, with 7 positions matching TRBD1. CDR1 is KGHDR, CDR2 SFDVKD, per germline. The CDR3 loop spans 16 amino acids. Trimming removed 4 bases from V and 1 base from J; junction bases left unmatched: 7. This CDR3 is CATSDKSGTGTDTQYF. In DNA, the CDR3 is TGTGCCACCAGTGACAAATCCGGGACAGGCACAGATACGCAGTATTTT.

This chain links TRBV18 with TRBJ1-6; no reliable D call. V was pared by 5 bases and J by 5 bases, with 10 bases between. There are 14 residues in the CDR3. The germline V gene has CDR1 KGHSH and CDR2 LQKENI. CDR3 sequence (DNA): TGTGCCAGCTCAGCGGCAGCTAATAATTCACCCCTCCACTTT. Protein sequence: CASSAAANNSPLHF.